These T cell receptor beta chains were read from a single sample in a study of post-analysis software for immune sequencing data. One entry per CDR3 protein results from TCRdb running MiXCR on the PCR reads. This sample carries about 800,000 distinct CDR3 sequences, 30% of them seen once, and the ten largest clones take more than 0.45%. Material: blood. The source of these receptors is a girl aged 10 to 17 with multiple sclerosis. Both conserved end residues are part of each CDR3. The D gene is left open where the match is weak. For some rows the clone size is stated as once, few or many, or as a class when expanded; others skip it.

CDR3 DNA: TGCAGTGTCCCTGGTGGCTACGAGCAGTACTTC
CDR3 protein: CSVPGGYEQYF
V gene: TRBV20-1
CDR3 length: 11
J gene: TRBJ2-7
D gene: .
clone size: .

CDR3 DNA: TGTGCCAGCAGCCAAGTAGGCTCACGGCTGAGAGAAAAACTGTTTTTT
CDR3 protein: CASSQVGSRLREKLFF
V gene: TRBV4-2
CDR3 length: 16
J gene: TRBJ1-4
D gene: .
clone size: .

CDR3 DNA: TGTGCCAGCAGCTTACGCGGTGCGAGGAGCTACGAGCAGTACTTC
CDR3 protein: CASSLRGARSYEQYF
V gene: TRBV7-2
CDR3 length: 15
J gene: TRBJ2-7
D gene: .
clone size: few

CDR3 DNA: TGCGCCAGCAGCCAAGAGGGAAGCAGGCAGCGAGCTTTCTTT
CDR3 protein: CASSQEGSRQRAFF
V gene: TRBV4-1
CDR3 length: 14
J gene: TRBJ1-1
D gene: .
clone size: .

CDR3 DNA: TGCGCCAGCAGCCAGCAGGGAACTAATGAAAAACTGTTTTTT
CDR3 protein: CASSQQGTNEKLFF
V gene: TRBV4-1
CDR3 length: 14
J gene: TRBJ1-4
D gene: .
clone size: once

CDR3 DNA: TGCGCCAGCAGCCAAGATGTGGCGGGACAGCCCTATGGCTACACCTTC
CDR3 protein: CASSQDVAGQPYGYTF
V gene: TRBV4-3
CDR3 length: 16
J gene: TRBJ1-2
D gene: TRBD1
clone size: .

CDR3 DNA: TGTGCCAGCAGCTTGGCTCAGCAAACGGCTGGAAGGCAGTATTTT
CDR3 protein: CASSLAQQTAGRQYF
V gene: TRBV5-6
CDR3 length: 15
J gene: TRBJ2-3
D gene: .
clone size: few

CDR3 DNA: TGCAGCGCCCCTGACAGGGACGGATCGGGAACGCAGTATTTT
CDR3 protein: CSAPDRDGSGTQYF
V gene: TRBV29-1
CDR3 length: 14
J gene: TRBJ2-3
D gene: TRBD1
clone size: .

CDR3 DNA: TGTGCCAGCAGCTTGGCCCCCCTATCGAGCGGGAGACGGGATACGCAGTATTTT
CDR3 protein: CASSLAPLSSGRRDTQYF
V gene: TRBV5-4
CDR3 length: 18
J gene: TRBJ2-3
D gene: TRBD2
clone size: few

CDR3 DNA: TGTGCCACCAGCAGAGATTGGACCAACGAAGTAGGGATATTTTTTGACGAGCAGTACTTC
CDR3 protein: CATSRDWTNEVGIFFDEQYF
V gene: TRBV15
CDR3 length: 20
J gene: TRBJ2-7
D gene: .
clone size: few

CDR3 DNA: TGTGCCAGCAGCGCCGGGACAGACCATTTCTACGAGCAGTACTTC
CDR3 protein: CASSAGTDHFYEQYF
V gene: TRBV28
CDR3 length: 15
J gene: TRBJ2-7
D gene: TRBD1
clone size: few

CDR3 DNA: TGTGCCAGCAATAAGGGACTAGCGGGAGATAATGAGCAGTTCTTC
CDR3 protein: CASNKGLAGDNEQFF
V gene: TRBV12-3/TRBV12-4
CDR3 length: 15
J gene: TRBJ2-1
D gene: TRBD2
clone size: .

CDR3 DNA: TGTGCCAGCAGTTTTCAGACCGAGACCCAGTACTTC
CDR3 protein: CASSFQTETQYF
V gene: TRBV28
CDR3 length: 12
J gene: TRBJ2-5
D gene: .
clone size: .

CDR3 DNA: TGTGCCAGCAGCCCCCCCGGACGGCCCCAAGGAGGGACCCAGTACTTC
CDR3 protein: CASSPPGRPQGGTQYF
V gene: TRBV7-2
CDR3 length: 16
J gene: TRBJ2-5
D gene: .
clone size: .

CDR3 DNA: TGTGCCAGCAGCTTGCCCAGTCTCAATGAGCAGTTCTTC
CDR3 protein: CASSLPSLNEQFF
V gene: TRBV5-6
CDR3 length: 13
J gene: TRBJ2-1
D gene: .
clone size: few

CDR3 DNA: TGTGCCAGCAGTTTAGGGGTGACTACAGATACGCAGTATTTT
CDR3 protein: CASSLGVTTDTQYF
V gene: TRBV6-5
CDR3 length: 14
J gene: TRBJ2-3
D gene: .
clone size: many

CDR3 DNA: TGCAGTGCCACCGAGGGACAGAGAGGGACTGAAGCTTTCTTT
CDR3 protein: CSATEGQRGTEAFF
V gene: TRBV20-1
CDR3 length: 14
J gene: TRBJ1-1
D gene: TRBD1
clone size: few

CDR3 DNA: TGTGCCAGCAGCTCCATGGGGGGATTCCAAGAGACCCAGTACTTC
CDR3 protein: CASSSMGGFQETQYF
V gene: TRBV7-8
CDR3 length: 15
J gene: TRBJ2-5
D gene: .
clone size: .

CDR3 DNA: TGTGCCAGCAGGCAGGCAGGGCGGGGTGAGCAGTTCTTC
CDR3 protein: CASRQAGRGEQFF
V gene: TRBV6-5
CDR3 length: 13
J gene: TRBJ2-1
D gene: .
clone size: .

CDR3 DNA: TGTGCCAGCAGTGAAGGACAGGGTCCCCAAGAGACCCAGTACTTC
CDR3 protein: CASSEGQGPQETQYF
V gene: TRBV6-1
CDR3 length: 15
J gene: TRBJ2-5
D gene: TRBD1
clone size: few

CDR3 DNA: TGCGCCAGCAGCCTGACATTTAGCAATCAGCCCCAGCATTTT
CDR3 protein: CASSLTFSNQPQHF
V gene: TRBV4-1
CDR3 length: 14
J gene: TRBJ1-5
D gene: .
clone size: .

CDR3 DNA: TGTGCCAGCAGCCAAGATACCAAAGCTTTCTTT
CDR3 protein: CASSQDTKAFF
V gene: TRBV3-1
CDR3 length: 11
J gene: TRBJ1-1
D gene: .
clone size: .

CDR3 DNA: TGTGCCAGCAGTACAGGGGCAGGGGCCGGCGGCTACACCTTC
CDR3 protein: CASSTGAGAGGYTF
V gene: TRBV6-6
CDR3 length: 14
J gene: TRBJ1-2
D gene: TRBD1
clone size: .

CDR3 DNA: TGTGCCAGCAGCCAACTACAGCCCCTGAACACTGAAGCTTTCTTT
CDR3 protein: CASSQLQPLNTEAFF
V gene: TRBV3-1
CDR3 length: 15
J gene: TRBJ1-1
D gene: .
clone size: .

CDR3 DNA: TGTGCCAGCAGCCCTCGACAGGGGGTCACCGGGGAGCTGTTTTTT
CDR3 protein: CASSPRQGVTGELFF
V gene: TRBV9
CDR3 length: 15
J gene: TRBJ2-2
D gene: TRBD1
clone size: few

CDR3 DNA: TGCAGTGCTAGGGAACCTAACACCGGGGAGCTGTTTTTT
CDR3 protein: CSAREPNTGELFF
V gene: TRBV20-1
CDR3 length: 13
J gene: TRBJ2-2
D gene: .
clone size: .

CDR3 DNA: TGCAGTGCTCCCTTTACATTTGATAATTCACCCCTCCACTTT
CDR3 protein: CSAPFTFDNSPLHF
V gene: TRBV20-1
CDR3 length: 14
J gene: TRBJ1-6
D gene: .
clone size: .

CDR3 DNA: TGTGCCACCAGCAGAGACACGGGTCCCGGAAACACCATATATTTT
CDR3 protein: CATSRDTGPGNTIYF
V gene: TRBV15
CDR3 length: 15
J gene: TRBJ1-3
D gene: .
clone size: .

CDR3 DNA: TGTGCCAGCAGCTTAGAGGGCGGAGTTAACTATGGCTACACCTTC
CDR3 protein: CASSLEGGVNYGYTF
V gene: TRBV7-2
CDR3 length: 15
J gene: TRBJ1-2
D gene: .
clone size: .

CDR3 DNA: TGTGCCAGCAGGACCGGGACTAGCGGGAGAGCGGCGGTGGGCGAGCAGTTCTTC
CDR3 protein: CASRTGTSGRAAVGEQFF
V gene: TRBV7-9
CDR3 length: 18
J gene: TRBJ2-1
D gene: TRBD2
clone size: few

CDR3 DNA: TGTGCCAGCAGCGTAGGGAGCGGCGGTCAAGAGACCCAGTACTTC
CDR3 protein: CASSVGSGGQETQYF
V gene: TRBV9
CDR3 length: 15
J gene: TRBJ2-5
D gene: .
clone size: .

CDR3 DNA: TGTGCCACCAGCAGAGATGGTACCAGGGGGCGGTCCACCTTC
CDR3 protein: CATSRDGTRGRSTF
V gene: TRBV15
CDR3 length: 14
J gene: TRBJ1-2
D gene: TRBD1
clone size: few

CDR3 DNA: TGTGCCAGCAGTTTGAGCCAGGGAAGGTCACCCCTCCACTTT
CDR3 protein: CASSLSQGRSPLHF
V gene: TRBV12-3/TRBV12-4
CDR3 length: 14
J gene: TRBJ1-6
D gene: .
clone size: .

CDR3 DNA: TGTGCCAGCAGCCCAAGACGGGACGGAGGTCTTACAGATACGCAGTATTTT
CDR3 protein: CASSPRRDGGLTDTQYF
V gene: TRBV11-2
CDR3 length: 17
J gene: TRBJ2-3
D gene: .
clone size: .

CDR3 DNA: TGCAGTGCTAGCGACGATTTCCTCCCGAATGAGCAGTTCTTC
CDR3 protein: CSASDDFLPNEQFF
V gene: TRBV20-1
CDR3 length: 14
J gene: TRBJ2-1
D gene: .
clone size: .

CDR3 DNA: TGCAGCGTCCGAGATGGAGGCAATTCACCCCTCCACTTT
CDR3 protein: CSVRDGGNSPLHF
V gene: TRBV29-1
CDR3 length: 13
J gene: TRBJ1-6
D gene: .
clone size: .

CDR3 DNA: TGCGCCAGCAGTCCTATGGGAGATGGGGCCAACGTCCTGACTTTC
CDR3 protein: CASSPMGDGANVLTF
V gene: TRBV5-1
CDR3 length: 15
J gene: TRBJ2-6
D gene: .
clone size: .

CDR3 DNA: TGTGCCAGCAGTCATTGGGCGGATGGGGCTTTCTTT
CDR3 protein: CASSHWADGAFF
V gene: TRBV27
CDR3 length: 12
J gene: TRBJ1-1
D gene: .
clone size: few

CDR3 DNA: TGTGCCAGCACTTGGGGGACGTTAACCTACGAGCAGTACTTC
CDR3 protein: CASTWGTLTYEQYF
V gene: TRBV2
CDR3 length: 14
J gene: TRBJ2-7
D gene: .
clone size: .

CDR3 DNA: TGTGCCAGCAGCCACAGGGGGGCAGGCTCCAAAAACATTCAGTACTTC
CDR3 protein: CASSHRGAGSKNIQYF
V gene: TRBV7-2
CDR3 length: 16
J gene: TRBJ2-4
D gene: TRBD1
clone size: .

CDR3 DNA: TGTGCCAGCAGTGGGCGGACAGGGAGTAAAGAGACCCAGTACTTC
CDR3 protein: CASSGRTGSKETQYF
V gene: TRBV27
CDR3 length: 15
J gene: TRBJ2-5
D gene: TRBD1
clone size: few

CDR3 DNA: TGCAGTGCTAGAGAGACGGGATTGGGACACAATGAGCAGTTCTTC
CDR3 protein: CSARETGLGHNEQFF
V gene: TRBV20-1
CDR3 length: 15
J gene: TRBJ2-1
D gene: .
clone size: .

CDR3 DNA: TGTGCCAGCAGGCCGGGCTACTACGAGCAGTACTTC
CDR3 protein: CASRPGYYEQYF
V gene: TRBV2
CDR3 length: 12
J gene: TRBJ2-7
D gene: .
clone size: .

CDR3 DNA: TGTGCCGGCGGCAACCAGCGGGGGGCCTACAATGAGCAGTTCTTC
CDR3 protein: CAGGNQRGAYNEQFF
V gene: TRBV7-6
CDR3 length: 15
J gene: TRBJ2-1
D gene: TRBD2
clone size: .

CDR3 DNA: TGTGCCAGCAGTTTATATCGGGGTGCTGGGGCCAACGTCCTGACTTTC
CDR3 protein: CASSLYRGAGANVLTF
V gene: TRBV12-3/TRBV12-4
CDR3 length: 16
J gene: TRBJ2-6
D gene: .
clone size: .

CDR3 DNA: TGTGCCAGCAGTTACCTAAAACAGGGAAGCTATGGCTACACCTTC
CDR3 protein: CASSYLKQGSYGYTF
V gene: TRBV6-5
CDR3 length: 15
J gene: TRBJ1-2
D gene: .
clone size: .

CDR3 DNA: TGCAGTGCTGCCGAGGTGGAGCAGTACTTC
CDR3 protein: CSAAEVEQYF
V gene: TRBV20-1
CDR3 length: 10
J gene: TRBJ2-7
D gene: .
clone size: few

CDR3 DNA: TGTGCCAGCAGCGATAGCCTTACAGGGAGCAGGAACGAAAAACTGTTTTTT
CDR3 protein: CASSDSLTGSRNEKLFF
V gene: TRBV12-3/TRBV12-4
CDR3 length: 17
J gene: TRBJ1-4
D gene: .
clone size: few

CDR3 DNA: TGTGCCAGCAGTCACAGGGGGTCTATGGAGTATGAGCAGTTCTTC
CDR3 protein: CASSHRGSMEYEQFF
V gene: TRBV27
CDR3 length: 15
J gene: TRBJ2-1
D gene: TRBD1
clone size: many

CDR3 DNA: TGTGCCACCAGCGGCCAGCTAGCGCGCGCGTACTTC
CDR3 protein: CATSGQLARAYF
V gene: TRBV15
CDR3 length: 12
J gene: TRBJ2-1
D gene: .
clone size: .

CDR3 DNA: TGCAGTGCTAGATTCGGCCAGCCCCAGCATTTT
CDR3 protein: CSARFGQPQHF
V gene: TRBV20-1
CDR3 length: 11
J gene: TRBJ1-5
D gene: .
clone size: .

CDR3 DNA: TGCGCCAGCAGCCAAGATTGGGGCCAGCAGAAGGGCTACACCTTC
CDR3 protein: CASSQDWGQQKGYTF
V gene: TRBV4-3
CDR3 length: 15
J gene: TRBJ1-2
D gene: .
clone size: .

CDR3 DNA: TGCAGCGTTCCGCAGGGGGCAATCACAGATACGCAGTATTTT
CDR3 protein: CSVPQGAITDTQYF
V gene: TRBV29-1
CDR3 length: 14
J gene: TRBJ2-3
D gene: TRBD1
clone size: few

CDR3 DNA: TGCAGTGCTAGTAGGGCTGGCTACACCTTC
CDR3 protein: CSASRAGYTF
V gene: TRBV20-1
CDR3 length: 10
J gene: TRBJ1-2
D gene: .
clone size: .

CDR3 DNA: TGTGCCAGCAGTGAATGGATACAGGTCGGAGTCGATGAGCAGTTCTTC
CDR3 protein: CASSEWIQVGVDEQFF
V gene: TRBV6-1
CDR3 length: 16
J gene: TRBJ2-1
D gene: .
clone size: .

CDR3 DNA: TGCGCCAGCAGCACGGGACAGCGAAAAACTGAAAACCCAGATACGCAGTATTTT
CDR3 protein: CASSTGQRKTENPDTQYF
V gene: TRBV5-1
CDR3 length: 18
J gene: TRBJ2-3
D gene: TRBD1
clone size: few